This T cell receptor beta chain comes out of a study of T cell repertoires and HLA-DP antigens. A word on this clone: Its cognate antigen is unknown.

Negative selection yielded untouched CD4+ T cells of average about 98% purity. Germline CDR1 and CDR2: SQVTM and ANQGSEA. The V gene lost 3 bases and the J gene lost 12 bases, with 30 bases spanning the gap. The CDR3 is made up of 17 amino acids. Using immunoSEQ multiplex PCR, the repertoire was profiled, and TCRdb retains in-frame clones only, with some absent. The sample holds 90,000 to 130,000 clones; about 92% are singletons and the top ten take more than 0.25%. This receptor was obtained from a woman under 30 in good health and CMV-seronegative. Sequenced input: CD4+ T cells from PBMCs. The chain is built from TRBV29-1 and TRBJ2-1, with unresolved D. CDR3 sequence (DNA): TGCAGCGTTGATCTCAGTCCACGCCAGACTCGCCTGGCCGTGCAGTTCTTC. Amino acid sequence: CSVDLSPRQTRLAVQFF.